The present TCR beta chain was sequenced within a study of cytomegalovirus exposure and HLA in healthy donors. At the level of the study: A prior analysis found more than 90 million unique TCR beta sequences from 150 million to 200 million T cells.

CDR1 and CDR2 from the germline V gene are SGHRS and YFSETQ. V shed 6 bases, J shed 4 bases, and the junction held 10 bases outside the gene matches. The CDR3 contains 15 residues. Researchers ran the PCR with 60 Vbeta and 13 Jbeta primers. Produced via immunoSEQ multiplex PCR; TCRdb's table is partial and in-frame only. The table lists roughly 120,000 clones, 75% to 90% of them singletons. This receptor was taken from a man over 45 in good health and CMV-seronegative. J is TRBJ1-1 and V is TRBV5-1; the match to TRBD1 covers 9 bases. Sequenced: PBMCs. CDR3 in DNA: TGCGCCAGCAAAGGGACAGGGCCCTTTGTCACTGAAGCTTTCTTT. Encoded protein: CASKGTGPFVTEAFF.